The 6 T cell receptor beta chains presented below share a single source sample, sequenced in a study of radiotherapy plus CTLA-4 blockade in lung cancer. Repertoires were generated with immunoSEQ multiplex PCR, while TCRdb's copy carries only in-frame clones and drops some. This table holds around 65,000 clones, about 80% found once. This sample comprised peripheral blood, obtained from a patient treated with radiotherapy plus ipilimumab. These receptors came from a human donor with non-small cell lung cancer who had a complete response to radiotherapy plus ipilimumab.

The table lists this clone with a count of one. V is TRBV7-6 and J is TRBJ2-1; 16 bases align to TRBD2. Looked up from germline, CDR1 is SGHVS and CDR2 is FNYEAQ. The CDR3 totals 21 residues. V dropped 1 base and J dropped 2; count of bases not matched to a gene: 11. CDR3: CASSLETPGLAGGRTYNEQFF. Here the CDR3 DNA reads TGTGCCAGCAGCTTAGAAACTCCGGGACTAGCGGGAGGGCGAACCTACAATGAGCAGTTCTTC.

In its sample, this clone was seen a few times. This rearrangement joins TRBV9 to TRBJ2-1; tentative D call: TRBD1 (6 bases). CDR1 is SGDLS, CDR2 YYNGEE, per germline. Between the trimmed V and J ends, which lost 4 bases and 7 bases, there was a span of 12 bases. The CDR3 contains 13 residues. DNA for the CDR3: TGTGCCAGCAGCCCCGGACAGACGAATGAGCAGTTCTTC. It encodes CASSPGQTNEQFF.

The rearrangement links TRBV5-6 to TRBJ1-5; 10 nucleotides line up with TRBD1. This CDR3 region has 18 residues. CDR1 is SGHDT, CDR2 YYEEEE, per germline. V shed 5 bases, J shed 1 base, and the junction held 12 bases outside the gene matches. CDR3 loop: CASSFEGGTGVSNQPQHF. DNA of the CDR3: TGTGCCAGCAGTTTTGAAGGGGGGACAGGGGTAAGCAATCAGCCCCAGCATTTT.

This chain uses TRBV5-1 with TRBJ1-2; 8 bases align to TRBD1. The ends lost 7 bases at V and 7 bases at J; junction bases unmatched: 12. Germline V lookup: CDR1 SGHRS, CDR2 YFSETQ. The CDR3 totals 14 residues. CDR3: CASHSGGAVSGYTF. Here the CDR3 DNA reads TGCGCCAGCCACTCAGGGGGCGCGGTTAGTGGCTACACCTTC.

The chain couples TRBV6-5 to TRBJ2-7; tentatively, D is TRBD1 (6 bases). V was trimmed by 6 bases and J by 1 base, leaving 10 bases between them. There are 13 residues in the CDR3. Germline CDR1 and CDR2: MNHEY and SVGAGI. The CDR3 DNA follows: TGTGCCAGCAGAGAGACAGGTTCCTACGAGCAGTACTTC. This sequence encodes CASRETGSYEQYF.

This rearrangement joins TRBV29-1 to TRBJ2-1, with D possibly being TRBD1 (6 bases). CDR1 and CDR2 from the germline V gene are SQVTM and ANQGSEA. Trimming cost V 7 bases and J 6 bases, with 16 bases left between them. The CDR3 covers 13 residues. The CDR3 spells CSAPQTGSNEQFF. The CDR3 region has the DNA TGCAGCGCACCCCAGACAGGATCCAATGAGCAGTTCTTC.